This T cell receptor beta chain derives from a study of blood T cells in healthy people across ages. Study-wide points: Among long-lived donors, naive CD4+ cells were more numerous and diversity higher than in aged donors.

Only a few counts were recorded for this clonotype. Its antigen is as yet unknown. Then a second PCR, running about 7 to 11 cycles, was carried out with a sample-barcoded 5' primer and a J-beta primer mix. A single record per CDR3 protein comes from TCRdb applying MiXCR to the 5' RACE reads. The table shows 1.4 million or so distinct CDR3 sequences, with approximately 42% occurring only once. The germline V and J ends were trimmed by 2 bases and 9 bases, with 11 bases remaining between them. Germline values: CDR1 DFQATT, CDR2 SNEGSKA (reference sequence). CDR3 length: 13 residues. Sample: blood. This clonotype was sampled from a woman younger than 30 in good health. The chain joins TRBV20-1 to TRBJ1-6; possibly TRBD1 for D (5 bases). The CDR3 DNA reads TGCAGTGCTAGACGTTCGGGGGGTTCACCCCTCCACTTT. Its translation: CSARRSGGSPLHF.